This T cell receptor (beta chain) was recorded in a study of vaccination effects on CD4 cells after COVID-19. At the level of the study: Post-vaccine draws lagged the second dose by a median of 72 days.

Some clones are missing from TCRdb's copy, which holds only in-frame ones; the method was immunoSEQ multiplex PCR. The sample includes more than 15,000 clones, approximately 70% seen only once; the top ten take about 8.2%. Pools of viral peptides were used by the ViraFEST assay to expand antigen-specific CD4+ T cells ahead of sequencing. When around nine days of culture had elapsed, CD4+ T cells were isolated. All study participants received two doses of BNT162b2 or mRNA-1273 vaccine. Vaccinees lacked prior SARS-CoV-2 infection and tested negative for nucleocapsid antibodies. Cultures had half their medium replaced with IL-2 medium on days 3 and 7. Comments on this clone: Its target is unknown.

The receptor comes from a human donor who received a COVID-19 vaccine. The starting material was CD4+ T cells from PBMCs cultured with SARS-CoV-2 spike peptides, obtained after COVID-19 vaccination.

In DNA form, the CDR3 reads TGTGCCAGCAGGGACCTGATAGCGGGGAAGAACACCGGGGAGCTGTTTTTT. It yields the protein CASRDLIAGKNTGELFF. The genes are TRBV3-1 (or the pseudogene TRBV3-2) and TRBJ2-2, with 8 bases identical to TRBD2. The CDR3 has 17 residues. V dropped 6 bases and J dropped 1; count of bases not matched to a gene: 10. CDR1 and CDR2 from the germline V gene are LGHDT and YNNKEL (reference sequence).